These T cell receptor beta chains were read from a single sample in a study of T cell repertoires in aging, cancer and after chemotherapy. TCRdb analysed the multiplex PCR reads with MiXCR anew, one entry per CDR3 protein. Counted here are around 13,000 distinct CDR3 sequences, roughly 35% occurring once; the ten biggest clones make up about 6.2%. Sequencing was carried out using blood. All receptors come from a human donor in good health. The donor label of this sample is uncertain. Both conserved end residues are part of each CDR3. Each record gives: D gene, V gene, clone size, J gene, CDR3 protein, CDR3 DNA. D genes are given only for firm matches. Clone size is stated in some rows and not others, as once, few, many or a class when expanded.

D: TRBD1; V: TRBV5-6; size: .; J: TRBJ2-7; CDR3: CASSLISGQGRYEQYF; DNA: TGTGCCAGCAGCTTGATTTCAGGACAGGGAAGGTACGAGCAGTACTTC
D: .; V: TRBV19; size: medium-sized; J: TRBJ2-3; CDR3: CASTLGLSSTDTQYF; DNA: TGTGCCAGTACCCTGGGACTCTCTAGCACAGATACGCAGTATTTT
D: .; V: TRBV6-4; size: medium-sized; J: TRBJ2-2; CDR3: CASSDRATGELFF; DNA: TGTGCCAGCAGTGACAGGGCCACCGGGGAGCTGTTTTTT
D: TRBD1; V: TRBV7-9; size: .; J: TRBJ1-2; CDR3: CASSFFQGASRGYTF; DNA: TGTGCCAGCAGCTTTTTCCAGGGGGCGAGTCGTGGCTACACCTTC
D: TRBD2; V: TRBV18; size: .; J: TRBJ2-1; CDR3: CASSPPFGLAGGEQFF; DNA: TGTGCCAGCTCACCACCGTTCGGACTAGCGGGAGGTGAGCAGTTCTTC
D: .; V: TRBV11-3; size: .; J: TRBJ2-7; CDR3: CASSLNAGYEQYF; DNA: TGTGCCAGCAGCTTGAATGCGGGTTACGAGCAGTACTTC
D: TRBD2; V: TRBV15; size: medium-sized; J: TRBJ2-1; CDR3: CATSDRTSGDNEQFF; DNA: TGTGCCACCAGCGACAGGACTAGCGGTGACAATGAGCAGTTCTTC
D: .; V: TRBV19; size: .; J: TRBJ1-2; CDR3: CASSSGPRTGYTF; DNA: TGTGCCAGTAGTTCCGGGCCCCGGACGGGCTACACCTTC
D: .; V: TRBV30; size: .; J: TRBJ2-7; CDR3: CAWGGGGPASEQYF; DNA: TGTGCCTGGGGGGGGGGCGGGCCGGCTTCCGAGCAGTACTTC
D: TRBD2; V: TRBV19; size: medium-sized; J: TRBJ2-1; CDR3: CASLRGGDNEQFF; DNA: TGTGCCAGTCTACGGGGGGGTGACAATGAGCAGTTCTTC
D: TRBD2; V: TRBV10-3; size: .; J: TRBJ2-7; CDR3: CASSYSGLAGEPESYEQYF; DNA: TGTGCCAGCAGTTACAGTGGTCTAGCGGGAGAGCCGGAGTCCTACGAGCAGTACTTC
D: .; V: TRBV5-4; size: .; J: TRBJ2-7; CDR3: CASSLVRAGEQYF; DNA: TGTGCCAGCAGCTTGGTTCGTGCCGGCGAGCAGTACTTC
D: .; V: TRBV5-6; size: .; J: TRBJ2-5; CDR3: CASSLLASETQYF; DNA: TGTGCCAGCAGCTTGCTAGCTTCAGAGACCCAGTACTTC
D: .; V: TRBV5-6; size: few; J: TRBJ1-3; CDR3: CASSFFQGRDTIYF; DNA: TGTGCCAGCAGCTTTTTCCAGGGTCGGGACACCATATATTTT
D: TRBD2; V: TRBV11-3; size: medium-sized; J: TRBJ2-3; CDR3: CASSAGTRGSTDTQYF; DNA: TGTGCCAGCAGCGCCGGGACTAGAGGGAGCACAGATACGCAGTATTTT
D: TRBD2; V: TRBV6-5; size: .; J: TRBJ2-4; CDR3: CASTYSGEQYF; DNA: TGTGCCAGCACCTACAGCGGGGAGCAGTACTTC
D: TRBD1; V: TRBV19; size: .; J: TRBJ1-5; CDR3: CASSIRQGLIQPQHF; DNA: TGTGCCAGTAGTATCCGACAGGGCCTTATTCAGCCCCAGCATTTT
D: TRBD1; V: TRBV6-9; size: .; J: TRBJ2-1; CDR3: CASTICRGQARSYNEQFF; DNA: TGTGCCAGCACCATCTGCCGGGGACAGGCGCGATCCTACAATGAGCAGTTCTTC
D: .; V: TRBV6-2/TRBV6-3; size: medium-sized; J: TRBJ2-6; CDR3: CASSYSLSGANVLTF; DNA: TGTGCCAGCAGTTACAGCCTCTCTGGGGCCAACGTCCTGACTTTC
D: .; V: TRBV20-1; size: .; J: TRBJ2-2; CDR3: CSARPNSGTGELFF; DNA: TGCAGTGCTAGACCGAACAGTGGGACCGGGGAGCTGTTTTTT
D: TRBD1; V: TRBV19; size: .; J: TRBJ1-2; CDR3: CASSIDRGSDYGYTF; DNA: TGTGCCAGTAGTATCGACAGGGGGAGCGACTATGGCTACACCTTC
D: TRBD2; V: TRBV11-3; size: .; J: TRBJ2-1; CDR3: CASRLGLAGYNEQFF; DNA: TGTGCCAGCAGGCTGGGACTAGCTGGGTACAATGAGCAGTTCTTC
D: TRBD2; V: TRBV30; size: few; J: TRBJ2-2; CDR3: CAWRLTSGATGELFF; DNA: TGTGCCTGGAGACTGACTAGCGGGGCTACCGGGGAGCTGTTTTTT
D: .; V: TRBV19; size: medium-sized; J: TRBJ2-7; CDR3: CASSRLLYYEQYF; DNA: TGTGCCAGTAGTAGGCTCCTCTACTACGAGCAGTACTTC
D: TRBD1; V: TRBV13; size: .; J: TRBJ2-3; CDR3: CASSLRTGHTDTQYF; DNA: TGTGCCAGCAGCTTAAGGACAGGACACACAGATACGCAGTATTTT
D: .; V: TRBV12-3/TRBV12-4; size: few; J: TRBJ2-1; CDR3: CASNPLADYNEQFF; DNA: TGTGCCAGCAATCCGTTGGCAGACTACAATGAGCAGTTCTTC
D: TRBD2; V: TRBV19; size: medium-sized; J: TRBJ2-1; CDR3: CASALPGLARHSNEQFF; DNA: TGTGCCTCCGCACTACCGGGACTAGCCCGGCACTCCAATGAGCAGTTCTTC
D: TRBD2; V: TRBV5-4; size: .; J: TRBJ2-3; CDR3: CASSWAGTSGGPADTQYF; DNA: TGCGCCAGCAGCTGGGCCGGGACTAGCGGGGGCCCCGCCGATACGCAGTATTTT
D: .; V: TRBV6-5; size: few; J: TRBJ2-2; CDR3: CASSYSTGAKTGELFF; DNA: TGTGCCAGCAGTTACTCGACGGGAGCCAAAACCGGGGAGCTGTTTTTT
D: TRBD2; V: TRBV6-5; size: .; J: TRBJ2-7; CDR3: CASRDAGLTTYEQYF; DNA: TGTGCCAGCAGAGACGCGGGACTAACAACCTACGAGCAGTACTTC
D: .; V: TRBV30; size: .; J: TRBJ1-1; CDR3: CAWSVLGWAEAFF; DNA: TGTGCCTGGAGTGTACTGGGGTGGGCTGAAGCTTTCTTT
D: .; V: TRBV15; size: few; J: TRBJ2-7; CDR3: CATRGQTYEQYF; DNA: TGTGCCACCCGAGGACAGACCTACGAGCAGTACTTC
D: TRBD2; V: TRBV6-1; size: .; J: TRBJ2-3; CDR3: CASSDPPGTSGSDTQYF; DNA: TGTGCCAGCAGTGATCCCCCGGGGACTAGCGGGAGCGATACGCAGTATTTT
D: .; V: TRBV27; size: few; J: TRBJ2-5; CDR3: CASTKRGGLGGETQYF; DNA: TGTGCCAGCACCAAACGAGGGGGGCTGGGAGGAGAGACCCAGTACTTC
D: TRBD1; V: TRBV19; size: medium-sized; J: TRBJ2-2; CDR3: CATRDRVIGELFF; DNA: TGTGCCACGCGGGACAGGGTAATCGGGGAGCTGTTTTTT
D: .; V: TRBV29-1; size: medium-sized; J: TRBJ2-4; CDR3: CSVGTSGGIQYF; DNA: TGCAGCGTAGGGACATCCGGGGGCATTCAGTACTTC
D: .; V: TRBV27; size: .; J: TRBJ1-4; CDR3: CASSLYRPLNEKLFF; DNA: TGTGCCAGCAGCCTCTATCGGCCCTTAAATGAAAAACTGTTTTTT
D: .; V: TRBV6-1; size: .; J: TRBJ2-7; CDR3: CASSEGAVGGAWLNNYEQYF; DNA: TGTGCCAGCAGTGAAGGCGCGGTCGGGGGTGCGTGGCTGAATAATTACGAGCAGTACTTC
D: .; V: TRBV7-6; size: few; J: TRBJ1-1; CDR3: CASSLSLTGEAFF; DNA: TGTGCCAGCAGCTTAAGCCTGACGGGCGAAGCTTTCTTT
D: .; V: TRBV15; size: few; J: TRBJ1-6; CDR3: CATSGHNSPLHF; DNA: TGTGCCACCAGCGGCCATAATTCACCCCTCCACTTT
D: TRBD2; V: TRBV6-6; size: .; J: TRBJ2-3; CDR3: CASTLTSRLAGKDTQYF; DNA: TGTGCCAGCACCCTAACATCACGACTAGCGGGAAAAGATACGCAGTATTTT
D: .; V: TRBV6-5; size: .; J: TRBJ1-1; CDR3: CASSYRNTEAFF; DNA: TGTGCCAGCAGTTACCGGAACACTGAAGCTTTCTTT
D: .; V: TRBV15; size: .; J: TRBJ1-5; CDR3: CATSTTHRGQPQHF; DNA: TGTGCCACCAGCACGACCCATCGGGGCCAGCCCCAGCATTTT
D: TRBD2; V: TRBV5-5; size: .; J: TRBJ2-3; CDR3: CASSPEVLAGGTQYF; DNA: TGTGCCAGCAGCCCCGAGGTCCTAGCGGGAGGAACGCAGTATTTT
D: .; V: TRBV10-3; size: .; J: TRBJ2-2; CDR3: CAIRRGGAGELFF; DNA: TGTGCCATCCGGAGGGGGGGGGCCGGGGAGCTGTTTTTT
D: .; V: TRBV19; size: .; J: TRBJ1-1; CDR3: CASSTPSTAHTEAFF; DNA: TGTGCCAGTAGTACTCCCTCAACGGCCCACACTGAAGCTTTCTTT
D: .; V: TRBV15; size: .; J: TRBJ1-2; CDR3: CATSRGGGSFDYGYTF; DNA: TGTGCCACCAGCAGAGGTGGCGGGTCCTTCGATTATGGCTACACCTTC
D: TRBD2; V: TRBV30; size: medium-sized; J: TRBJ2-7; CDR3: CAWRKRGGYSYEQYF; DNA: TGTGCCTGGAGGAAACGGGGGGGCTACTCCTACGAGCAGTACTTC
D: .; V: TRBV7-9; size: .; J: TRBJ2-5; CDR3: CASSLSGSETQYF; DNA: TGTGCCAGCAGCCTTTCTGGGTCAGAGACCCAGTACTTC